Below are 12 T cell receptor beta chains sequenced from a single sample in a study of CD8+CD57+ T cells in acquired aplastic anemia. It was genomic DNA that served as the template for profiling TCR beta VDJ and CDR3. TCRdb independently ran MiXCR on the reads; one entry per CDR3 protein. This table has more than 150,000 distinct CDR3 sequences, approximately 45% appearing once. Input material: sorted CD4+, CD8+, or CD8+CD57+ T cells (not recorded which) from PBMCs. These receptors all stem from a human donor in good health.

The chain joins TRBV7-3 to TRBJ2-3; 10 bases line up with TRBD2. The CDR3 has 16 residues. CDR1 and CDR2 from the germline V gene are SGHTA and FQGTGA. The junction had 5 bases not matched to a gene; V was cut back by 4 bases and J by 1 base. The CDR3 loop reads CASSSVGLAGTDTQYF. The DNA of the CDR3 is TGTGCCAGCAGCTCGGTTGGACTAGCGGGCACAGATACGCAGTATTTT.

The rearrangement uses TRBV24-1 and TRBJ2-7; D possibly uses TRBD1 or TRBD2 (5 bases each). With 7 bases removed from V and 3 bases from J, the gap between germline ends came to 15 bases. The CDR3 consists of 14 residues. Germline V gene data show CDR1 as KGHDR and CDR2 as SFDVKD. In DNA form, the CDR3 reads TGTGCCACCAGCTCCGGGACGCCCAACTACGAGCAGTACTTC. Translated, it gives CATSSGTPNYEQYF.

With respect to this clonotype: A junction boundary mismatches the germline segment, possibly from a read error. The chain combines TRBV9 with TRBJ2-5; a possible D gene is TRBD2 (6 bases). Germline V gene sequence: CDR1 SGDLS, CDR2 YYNGEE. This CDR3 has 15 residues. The CDR3: CASGVEEGMGETQYF. The DNA of the CDR3 is TGTGCCAGCGGCGTAGAGGAGGGAATGGGGGAGACCCAGTACTTC.

This clonotype was detected ten times or more. The chain links TRBV5-1 to TRBJ1-1; 7 bases fit TRBD1. J lost 2 bases, V lost 4 bases, and 5 bases had no gene match. Germline CDR1 and CDR2: SGHRS and YFSETQ. The CDR3 sequence is 14 residues long. CDR3: CASSPGTANTEAFF. Here the CDR3 DNA reads TGCGCCAGCAGCCCAGGGACAGCCAACACTGAAGCTTTCTTT.

At least ten counts were recorded for this clonotype. V gene TRBV7-4 combines with J gene TRBJ2-4; D is ambiguous. The CDR3 length is 14 residues. Germline V gives CDR1 SGHVT, CDR2 SQSDAQ. The V gene lost 1 base and the J gene lost 1 base, with 5 bases spanning the gap. DNA of the CDR3: TGTGCCAGCAGCTTAGGAGATGCCAAAAACATTCAGTACTTC. It is translated as CASSLGDAKNIQYF.

The V and J genes are TRBV5-1 and TRBJ1-2, with D uncertain. CDR1 SGHRS and CDR2 YFSETQ come from the germline V gene. CDR3 size: 14 residues. Trimming removed 0 bases from V and 1 base from J, with 7 bases in between. This chain's CDR3 is CASSLVPDNYGYTF. In DNA form, the CDR3 reads TGCGCCAGCAGCTTGGTCCCGGATAACTATGGCTACACCTTC.

This clonotype has at least ten counts. This chain connects TRBV4-1 to TRBJ2-1; D remains ambiguous. The CDR3 is 17 amino acids. V lost 3 bases and J 0 bases, leaving 15 bases between the germline ends. Germline V gives CDR1 MGHRA, CDR2 YSYEKL. CDR3 sequence (DNA): TGCGCCAGCAGCCACCCTTCTACGCCGAGCTCCTACAATGAGCAGTTCTTC. Translating gives CASSHPSTPSSYNEQFF.

This clonotype occurred many times. The genes are TRBV9 and TRBJ1-3; no clear D. The germline gives CDR1 SGDLS, CDR2 YYNGEE. The CDR3 runs 13 residues. Trimming cost V 0 bases and J 0 bases, with 1 base left between them. The chain's CDR3 is CASSVDSGNTIYF. The CDR3 bases are TGTGCCAGCAGCGTAGACTCTGGAAACACCATATATTTT.

The chain recombines TRBV2 with TRBJ2-5; tentatively, D is TRBD2 (5 bases). Germline lookup yields CDR1 SNHLY and CDR2 FYNNEI. The V end was cut by 0 bases, the J end by 7 bases, with 12 bases between. The CDR3 is 14 residues long. The chain's CDR3 is CASSEAQRGGTQYF. The CDR3 bases are TGTGCCAGCAGTGAAGCGCAACGGGGTGGGACCCAGTACTTC.

There are many counts of this clonotype. The CDR3: CATSDERGYEQFF. In nucleotides, the CDR3 is TGTGCCACCAGTGATGAAAGGGGGTATGAGCAGTTCTTC. The rearrangement links TRBV24-1 to TRBJ2-1; perhaps TRBD1 as D (6 bases). The germline CDR1 and CDR2 sequences are KGHDR and SFDVKD. The CDR3 sequence is 13 residues long. V was clipped by 3 bases and J by 8 bases, with 10 bases between them.

This clonotype was seen repeatedly, ten times or more. The genes are TRBV20-1 and TRBJ1-2; 7 bases align to TRBD1. Unmatched junction bases numbered 6, after V lost 1 base and J lost 1 base. CDR1 and CDR2 from the germline V gene are DFQATT and SNEGSKA (reference sequence). CDR3 size: 15 residues. The CDR3 reads CSARVETGLNYGYTF. The CDR3 DNA reads as TGCAGTGCTAGAGTGGAGACAGGGCTTAACTATGGCTACACCTTC.

The gene calls are TRBV11-1 and TRBJ1-5; D is unresolved. The CDR3 has 14 residues. Trimming pared 2 bases from V and 6 bases from J, leaving 11 bases between. In germline, CDR1 is SGHAT, CDR2 FQDESV (reference sequence). CDR3 sequence (DNA): TGTGCCAGCAGCTTATCAGGCTCGGGTCAGCCCCAGCATTTT. This sequence encodes CASSLSGSGQPQHF.